The T cell receptor (beta chain) under discussion was sequenced for a study of early stage breast cancer tumors. Study at large: The ER+/PR+/HER2- tumors included about 8 ductal and a handful of lobular carcinomas. Study-level results: Tumors had roughly 2.5-fold higher T cell density and higher clonality than adjacent normal breast tissue.

The germline CDR1 and CDR2 sequences are SEHNR and FQNEAQ (reference sequence). V shed 6 bases and J 1 base; nucleotides not matched to a gene: 5. The CDR3 loop spans 15 amino acids. Remarks on this clone: As yet, its antigen is unknown.

Clones were sequenced by immunoSEQ multiplex PCR, and TCRdb holds only the in-frame ones, with some missing. The sample comprises about 21,000 clones, about 80% of which are singletons, and 28% rests with the top ten. This rearrangement joins TRBV7-9 to TRBJ2-5; 10 bases line up with TRBD1. The sequence came from a person aged 55 to 70 with breast cancer. The sequenced sample was blood. CDR3 DNA: TGTGCCAGCAGAGGACAGGGGGAGATCCAAGAGACCCAGTACTTC. It encodes CASRGQGEIQETQYF.